This T cell receptor beta chain appears in the sequencing data of a study of blood T cell repertoires in COVID-19. Turning to the study itself: Researchers got acute and convalescent COVID-19 samples from the United States, Italy and Spain. The analysed material was cDNA or gDNA that came from T cells, B-cell-depleted T cells, or PBMCs.

Seattle patients were enrolled during active infection and followed longitudinally. The method was immunoSEQ multiplex PCR; TCRdb's version includes in-frame clones alone and lacks a portion of them. The repertoire holds about 76,000 clones, with about 85% as singletons. Trimming cost V 8 bases and J 5 bases; bases outside gene matches: 6. The CDR3 contains 14 residues. Germline V gene data show CDR1 as LGHDT and CDR2 as YNNKEL (reference sequence). V is TRBV3-1 (or the pseudogene TRBV3-2) and J is TRBJ1-6, with TRBD1 identical over 7 bases. The clonotype originates from a man in his sixties with COVID-19, enrolled during active disease. The sequencing input was peripheral blood. DNA of the CDR3: TGTGCCAGCGGCAATCAGGGGGATAATTCACCCCTCCACTTT. Translated, it gives CASGNQGDNSPLHF.